A single T cell receptor beta chain is shown here with its context. This sample is drawn from a study of graft-versus-host responses after intestinal transplantation. Clones were read by immunoSEQ multiplex PCR, and TCRdb kept only the in-frame ones, dropping some. The sample holds under 20,000 clones, around nine tenths seen once. Trimming shortened V by 4 bases and J by 6 bases, and 9 bases separated the two germline ends. CDR1 MRHNA and CDR2 SNTAGT come from the germline V gene. The CDR3 is made up of 12 amino acids. The source is a human patient who received an intestinal transplant, so some T cells may come from the graft donor. The source material was bone marrow, sampled about 130 days after transplant. The V call is TRBV6-4, the J call TRBJ2-5; D is undetermined. Here the CDR3 reads CASSAPRKTQYF. In DNA form, the CDR3 reads TGTGCCAGCAGTGCCCCAAGGAAGACCCAGTACTTC.